This T cell receptor (beta chain) comes out of a study of blood T cell repertoires in COVID-19. Assay: immunoSEQ multiplex PCR; the TCRdb copy retains only in-frame clones and omits some. The data show fewer than 350,000 clones, roughly nine tenths seen once. In its sample, this clone was seen a few times. The CDR3 is 14 residues long. CDR1 and CDR2 (germline): GTSNPN, SVGIG (reference sequence). V shed 2 bases and J 14 bases; nucleotides not matched to a gene: 10. The sample was peripheral blood. The rearrangement joins TRBV30 to TRBJ1-6; 9 positions agree with TRBD1. The receptor's source is a man aged 40-55 years with active or convalescent COVID-19. The CDR3 here is CAWSHIRTGASLHF. The CDR3 DNA sequence: TGTGCCTGGAGTCATATAAGGACAGGGGCTTCCCTCCACTTT.